This TCR beta chain is drawn from a study of blood T cell repertoires in COVID-19. Whole-study context: The study drew acute and convalescent COVID-19 samples from the United States, Italy and Spain. In each case, the material was cDNA or gDNA derived from T cells, B-cell-depleted T cells, or PBMCs.

Per the study methods: Quantification of nucleated cells was approximated via reference gene primer amplification. Clones were read by immunoSEQ multiplex PCR, and TCRdb kept only the in-frame ones, dropping some. That table gives V, J and clone size, and the DNA gave D and trimming. The table lists approximately 80,000 clones, 75% to 90% of them singletons, with 27% in the top ten. V lost 7 bases to trimming and J lost 8 bases, with 20 bases between them. Germline V CDR1 and CDR2: SQVTM, ANQGSEA. This CDR3 spans 13 amino acids. The V call is TRBV29-1, the J call TRBJ1-2; tentative D call: TRBD1 (6 bases). The sequenced sample consisted of peripheral blood. This receptor was taken from a human donor in a cohort sampled during active COVID-19. The CDR3 spells CSAEDSGASGYTF. Written as DNA, the CDR3 is TGCAGCGCAGAGGACAGCGGGGCGTCGGGCTACACCTTC.